Below are 9 T cell receptor beta chains sequenced from a single sample in a study of cytomegalovirus exposure and HLA in healthy donors. The PCR contained 60 Vbeta and 13 Jbeta primers. Profiling relied on immunoSEQ multiplex PCR, and the TCRdb table lists in-frame clones only, not all of them. The sample has about 160,000 clones, around four fifths seen once. The sequenced sample was PBMCs. These receptors originate from a man aged 45-65 years in good health and CMV-seropositive.

This chain joins TRBV4-3 and TRBJ1-1; TRBD1 matches 9 bases. Germline CDR1 and CDR2: LGHNA and YSLEER. V gave up 4 bases and J gave up 5 bases; unmatched junction bases: 5. The CDR3 is made up of 14 amino acids. The CDR3 DNA reads as TGCGCCAGCAGCCTTCTTGACAGGGGGACTGAAGCTTTCTTT. Translated: CASSLLDRGTEAFF.

The chain is built from TRBV6-5 and TRBJ1-2; D is possibly TRBD1 (6 bases). The CDR3 extends over 15 amino acids. Germline lookup yields CDR1 MNHEY and CDR2 SVGAGI. V lost 6 bases to trimming and J lost 5 bases, with 19 bases between them. The CDR3 nucleotides read TGTGCCAGCAGCCCAGTCCGGACAGTTGTTTATGGCTACACCTTC. Translation: CASSPVRTVVYGYTF.

The gene calls are TRBV7-2 and TRBJ1-1; 9 bases line up with TRBD1. This CDR3 has 15 residues. Germline values: CDR1 SGHTA, CDR2 FQGNSA. The V and J ends lost 4 bases and 1 base, in that order; junction bases with no gene match: 4. CDR3: CASSSQTGGNTEAFF. The DNA of the CDR3 is TGTGCCAGCAGCTCTCAGACAGGGGGGAACACTGAAGCTTTCTTT.

The chain combines TRBV30 with TRBJ1-6; 8 bases match TRBD1. There are 14 residues in the CDR3. The V gene's germline CDR1 is GTSNPN and CDR2 SVGIG (reference sequence). J was trimmed by 6 bases and V by 3 bases; bases with no gene match: 4. The CDR3: CAWRPQGVNSPLHF. The CDR3 nucleotides are TGTGCCTGGAGACCACAGGGGGTTAATTCACCCCTCCACTTT.

V and J are TRBV7-3 and TRBJ1-1, with 8 bases lining up with TRBD1. The germline V gene has CDR1 SGHTA and CDR2 FQGTGA. The CDR3 extends over 14 amino acids. Trimming at V came to 3 bases and at J to 4 bases, leaving 4 bases not matched to a gene. CDR3 residues: CASSLDRVGTEAFF. The CDR3 DNA reads as TGTGCCAGCAGCTTGGACAGGGTAGGCACTGAAGCTTTCTTT.

The V call is TRBV7-3, the J call TRBJ2-1; D possibly corresponds to TRBD1 (6 bases). Germline CDR1 and CDR2: SGHTA and FQGTGA. V dropped 5 bases and J dropped 5 bases, with 13 bases sitting between them. CDR3 length equals 14 residues. The chain's CDR3 is CASSGRPGDNEQFF. In DNA, the CDR3 is TGTGCCAGCAGCGGCCGGCCAGGGGACAATGAGCAGTTCTTC. Full variable domain (rest looked up from reference TRBV7-3 and TRBJ2-1): GAGVSQTPSNKVTEKGKYVELRCDPISGHTALYWYRQSLGQGPEFLIYFQGTGAADDSGLPNDRFFAVRPEGSVSTLKIQRTERGDSAVYLCASSGRPGDNEQFFGPGTRLTVL.

This clone has just a few counts. The gene calls are TRBV5-4 and TRBJ1-2, with D perhaps TRBD1 (6 bases). CDR1 is SGHNT and CDR2 is YYREEE in the germline V gene (reference sequence). Trimming pared 0 bases from V and 4 bases from J, leaving 13 bases between. The CDR3 extends over 15 amino acids. CDR3 bases: TGTGCCAGCAGCTTGGGTACGGGGGGGGCCTATGGCTACACCTTC. Residues: CASSLGTGGAYGYTF.

V gene TRBV5-1 combines with J gene TRBJ2-7, with D possibly being TRBD2 (6 bases). Germline V gene data show CDR1 as SGHRS and CDR2 as YFSETQ. Trimming took 5 bases from V and 2 from J, leaving 14 bases between them. CDR3 length: 14 amino acids. Here the CDR3 DNA reads TGCGCCAGCAGTATGGGACGCGGGACCTACGAGCAGTACTTC. This encodes CASSMGRGTYEQYF.

The chain couples TRBV7-9 to TRBJ2-1, with D maybe TRBD1 (5 bases). CDR3 length: 13 amino acids. Germline-derived CDR1 and CDR2 are SEHNR and FQNEAQ (reference sequence). The ends were cut back, 5 bases at V and 4 bases at J, with 9 bases in the middle. The CDR3 loop is CASSPRQYNEQFF. The CDR3 bases are TGTGCCAGCAGCCCACGACAGTACAATGAGCAGTTCTTC.